This TCR beta chain was identified during a study of blood T cell repertoires in COVID-19 (dated by TCRdb to about 2020). Broadly, across the study: Collaborator samples came from the United States, Italy and Spain and covered acute and convalescent phases of COVID-19. The prospective study material was composed of cDNA or gDNA derived from T cells, B-cell-depleted T cells, or PBMCs. Subjects who had been exposed to COVID-19, were actively infected with it, or had recovered from it provided the deeply sampled blood TCRbeta repertoires that made up the dataset. The repertoires were released in a freely available public database meant as a resource for research on the immune response to SARS-CoV-2. Samples came from the ongoing ImmuneRACE study (first 160 participants) plus 1,254 subjects from 6 global collaborators. Nearly every sample came with metadata listing a de-identified subject ID, COVID-19 status, age in years and sex. Where HLA class I and class II types were available, the types were taken from metadata supplied by the sample provider, not from assay-based typing. The full study reports these points: How much clinical and demographic metadata was included differed by source and by participant, and the metadata was provided uncurated.

Worth noting for this clone: The antigen this receptor binds is unknown. Base qualities were left out, and no much larger clone turns up one base away.

Participants in the prospective study were enrolled through a virtual design, were aged roughly 18 to 100 years, and lived in some 24 United States geographic areas. To assign participants to cohorts, the prospective study relied on clinical history that participants themselves reported in a screening survey and a study questionnaire. For ImmuneRACE Cohort 3, a participant was defined as recovered based on two consecutive negative NP/OP PCR tests, clearance by a healthcare professional, or resolution of symptoms. Each participant in the prospective study had whole blood, serum and a nasopharyngeal or oropharyngeal swab collected by mobile phlebotomists. Over an approximately two-month period, participants in the prospective study had the option of providing additional blood draws and questionnaires. Before DNA extraction, blood samples from the prospective study were shipped at room temperature or frozen.

TCRbeta CDR3 regions were amplified from genomic DNA by means of the immunoSEQ Assay, a bias-controlled multiplex PCR. The study's processing was this. Within the assay, amplification of reference gene primers was used to estimate how many nucleated cells each sample contained. To quantify the absolute abundance of each unique TCRbeta CDR3 rearrangement, sequence reads were collapsed and filtered. For each sample, productive Simpson clonality was calculated as the square root of Simpson's diversity index over productive rearrangements. The source is immuneACCESS, and TCRdb retained only in-frame sequences with V and J called. Part of the clones is not carried over; for the studies checked, unresolved V genes explain less than half of this, and the remainder is unexplained. Clone size and V and J calls were adopted from that table, with D and trimming inferred from the DNA. In this sample the table shows about 360,000 clones, approximately 87% of which occur a single time. Jointly, the top ten make up approximately 1.2% of the sample.

The CDR3 runs 16 residues from the cysteine to the phenylalanine. The entry retains the CDR3 DNA only, 48 bases that are in frame from base 1. Trimming accounts for 5 bases at V and 4 bases at J, while the number of junction bases matched to no gene is 12. According to the germline V gene, CDR1 reads SGHVS and CDR2 reads FNYEAQ. The sequenced material came from PBMCs or T cells enriched from blood (not recorded which). The clonotype comes from a man in his thirties or forties who had recovered from COVID-19. Recombination connected TRBV7-6 to TRBJ1-1; 8 central bases correspond to TRBD1. The encoded CDR3 is CASSQGVAGGPTEAFF. Read as DNA, the sequence is TGTGCCAGCAGCCAAGGAGTGGCAGGGGGCCCCACTGAAGCTTTCTTT.